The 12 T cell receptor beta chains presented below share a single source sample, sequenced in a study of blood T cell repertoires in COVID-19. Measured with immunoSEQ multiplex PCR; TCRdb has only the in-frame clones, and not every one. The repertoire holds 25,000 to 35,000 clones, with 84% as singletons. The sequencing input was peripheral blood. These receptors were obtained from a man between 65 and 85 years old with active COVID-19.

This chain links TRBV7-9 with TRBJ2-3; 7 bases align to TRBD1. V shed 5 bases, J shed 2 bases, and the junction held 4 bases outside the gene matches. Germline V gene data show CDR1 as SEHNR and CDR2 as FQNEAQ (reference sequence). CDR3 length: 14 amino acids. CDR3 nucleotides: TGTGCCAGCAGCCGGGACAGCAACACAGATACGCAGTATTTT. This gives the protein CASSRDSNTDTQYF.

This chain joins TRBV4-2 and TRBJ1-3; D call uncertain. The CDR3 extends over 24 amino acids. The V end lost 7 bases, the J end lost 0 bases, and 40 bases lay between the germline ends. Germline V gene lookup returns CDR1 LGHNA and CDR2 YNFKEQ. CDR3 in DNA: TGTGCCAGCACCTGCGCACGTCCGACCCTAACTGCCGGCAGGCACCTTACCTCTGGAAACACCATATATTTT. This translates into CASTCARPTLTAGRHLTSGNTIYF.

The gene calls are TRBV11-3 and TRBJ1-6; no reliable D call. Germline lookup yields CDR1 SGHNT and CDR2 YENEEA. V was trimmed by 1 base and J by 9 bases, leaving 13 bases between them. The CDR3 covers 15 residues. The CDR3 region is CASSLGSNSGSPLHF. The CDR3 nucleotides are TGTGCCAGCAGCTTAGGATCAAACTCAGGTTCACCCCTCCACTTT.

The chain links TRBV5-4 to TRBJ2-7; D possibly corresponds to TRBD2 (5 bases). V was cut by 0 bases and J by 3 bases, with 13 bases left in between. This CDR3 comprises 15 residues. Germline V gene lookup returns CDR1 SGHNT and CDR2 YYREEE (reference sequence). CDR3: CASSLGGVNVYEQYF. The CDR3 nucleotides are TGTGCCAGCAGCTTGGGGGGAGTAAACGTCTACGAGCAGTACTTC.

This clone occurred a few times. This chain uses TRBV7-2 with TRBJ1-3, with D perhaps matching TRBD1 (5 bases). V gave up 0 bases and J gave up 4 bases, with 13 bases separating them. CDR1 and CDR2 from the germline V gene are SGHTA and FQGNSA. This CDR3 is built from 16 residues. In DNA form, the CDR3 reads TGTGCCAGCAGCTTAGCGTCGCAGGGCCACGGAAACACCATATATTTT. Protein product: CASSLASQGHGNTIYF.

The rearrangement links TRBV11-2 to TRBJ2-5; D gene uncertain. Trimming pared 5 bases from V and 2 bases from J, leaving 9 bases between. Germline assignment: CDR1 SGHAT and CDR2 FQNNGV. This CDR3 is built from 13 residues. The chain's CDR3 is CASSLRLQETQYF. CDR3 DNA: TGTGCCAGCAGCCTACGTTTGCAAGAGACCCAGTACTTC. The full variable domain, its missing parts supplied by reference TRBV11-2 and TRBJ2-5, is EAGVAQSPRYKIIEKRQSVAFWCNPISGHATLYWYQQILGQGPKLLIQFQNNGVVDDSQLPKDRFSAERLKGVDSTLKIQPAKLEDSAVYLCASSLRLQETQYFGPGTRLLVL.

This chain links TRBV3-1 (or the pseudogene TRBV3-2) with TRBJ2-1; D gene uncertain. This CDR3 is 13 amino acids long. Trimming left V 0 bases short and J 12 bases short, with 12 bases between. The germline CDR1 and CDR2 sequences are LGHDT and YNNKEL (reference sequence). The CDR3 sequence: CASSQEPARRQFF. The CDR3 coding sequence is TGTGCCAGCAGCCAAGAACCGGCTAGGAGGCAGTTCTTC.

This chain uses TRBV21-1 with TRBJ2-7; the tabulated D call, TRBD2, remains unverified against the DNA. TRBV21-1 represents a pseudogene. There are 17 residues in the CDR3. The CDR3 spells CASSLERREIESYEQYF. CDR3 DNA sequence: TGTGCCAGCAGCCTCGAGAGGAGGGAGATCGAATCCTACGAGCAGTACTTC.

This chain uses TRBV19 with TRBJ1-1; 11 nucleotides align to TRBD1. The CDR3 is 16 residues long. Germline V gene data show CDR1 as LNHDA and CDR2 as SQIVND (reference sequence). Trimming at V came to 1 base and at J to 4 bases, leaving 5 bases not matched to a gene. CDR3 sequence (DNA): TGTGCCAGTAGTATAGCCTTCGGGACAGGGGGCACTGAAGCTTTCTTT. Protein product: CASSIAFGTGGTEAFF.

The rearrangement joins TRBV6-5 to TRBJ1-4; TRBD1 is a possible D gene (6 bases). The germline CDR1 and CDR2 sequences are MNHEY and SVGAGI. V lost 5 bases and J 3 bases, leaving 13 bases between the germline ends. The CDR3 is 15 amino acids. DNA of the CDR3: TGTGCCAGCAGTAGCACAGGGAACGCTAATGAAAAACTGTTTTTT. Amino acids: CASSSTGNANEKLFF.

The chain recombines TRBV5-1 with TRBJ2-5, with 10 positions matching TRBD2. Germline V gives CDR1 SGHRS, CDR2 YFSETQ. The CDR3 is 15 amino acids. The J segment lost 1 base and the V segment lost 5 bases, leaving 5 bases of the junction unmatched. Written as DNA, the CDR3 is TGCGCCAGCAGGGCTAGCGGGAGCCTCCAAGAGACCCAGTACTTC. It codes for CASRASGSLQETQYF.

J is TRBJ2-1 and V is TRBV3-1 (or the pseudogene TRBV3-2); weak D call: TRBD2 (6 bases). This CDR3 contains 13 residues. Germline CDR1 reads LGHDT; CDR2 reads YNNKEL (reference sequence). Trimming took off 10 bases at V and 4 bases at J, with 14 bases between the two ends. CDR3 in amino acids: CATSTGTYNEQFF. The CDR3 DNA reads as TGTGCCACCTCAACGGGGACTTACAATGAGCAGTTCTTC.